This passage covers 13 T cell receptor beta chains from one sample sequenced in a study of blood T cell repertoires in COVID-19. The method was immunoSEQ multiplex PCR; TCRdb's version includes in-frame clones alone and lacks a portion of them. The table shows 250,000 or so clones, with around 90% occurring only once. Sequencing was carried out using peripheral blood. These receptors were taken from a woman in her sixties with COVID-19, enrolled during active disease.

V usage is TRBV7-9 and J usage is TRBJ1-6; the match to TRBD1 covers 7 bases. V lost 8 bases, J lost 0 bases, and 1 base stayed unmatched. The CDR3 is 14 amino acids. Per the germline V gene, CDR1 is SEHNR and CDR2 is FQNEAQ (reference sequence). DNA of the CDR3: TGTGCCAGCGGACAGGTCTCCTATAATTCACCCCTCCACTTT. Amino acids: CASGQVSYNSPLHF. Full variable domain (remainder filled in from reference TRBV7-9 and TRBJ1-6): DTGVSQNPRHKITKRGQNVTFRCDPISEHNRLYWYRQTLGQGPEFLTYFQNEAQLEKSRLLSDRFSAERPKGSFSTLEIQRTEQGDSAMYLCASGQVSYNSPLHFGNGTRLTVT.

The chain is built from TRBV6-5 and TRBJ1-6; D gene ambiguous. V was cut by 6 bases and J by 5 bases, with 8 bases left in between. There are 13 residues in the CDR3. CDR1 and CDR2 (germline): MNHEY, SVGAGI. As DNA, the CDR3 is TGTGCCAGCAGACCAGTGAATAATTCACCCCTCCACTTT. Protein product: CASRPVNNSPLHF.

The genes are TRBV3-1 (or the pseudogene TRBV3-2) and TRBJ2-7; 9 bases agree with TRBD1. CDR3 size: 14 residues. Germline V gene data show CDR1 as LGHDT and CDR2 as YNNKEL (reference sequence). Germline trimming cut 1 base from V and 6 bases from J; bases unmatched to any gene: 4. The CDR3 reads CASSQVQGASEQYF. In DNA, the CDR3 is TGTGCCAGCAGCCAAGTACAGGGGGCGAGCGAGCAGTACTTC.

The rearrangement links TRBV29-1 to TRBJ2-2; possible D gene TRBD1, 6 bases. V shed 3 bases and J shed 5 bases, with 13 bases lying between them. Germline-derived CDR1 and CDR2 are SQVTM and ANQGSEA. CDR3 length: 14 amino acids. The DNA for the CDR3 is TGCAGCGTTGAGAGGGGACAAAAAACCGGGGAGCTGTTTTTT. This sequence encodes CSVERGQKTGELFF.

This clone was counted a single time. This sequence joins TRBV7-8 and TRBJ1-1; TRBD1 matches at 9 bases. Germline V CDR1 and CDR2: SGHVS, FQNEAQ. Germline trimming cut 1 base from V and 6 bases from J; bases unmatched to any gene: 0. The CDR3 extends over 13 amino acids. This CDR3 reads CASSLGQGAEAFF. CDR3 DNA sequence: TGTGCCAGCAGCTTAGGACAGGGGGCTGAAGCTTTCTTT. Full variable domain (remainder filled in from reference TRBV7-8 and TRBJ1-1): GAGVSQSPRYKVAKRGQDVALRCDPISGHVSLFWYQQALGQGPEFLTYFQNEAQLDKSGLPSDRFFAERPEGSVSTLKIQRTQQEDSAVYLCASSLGQGAEAFFGQGTRLTVV.

The rearrangement joins TRBV14 to TRBJ1-1, with TRBD1 matching over 8 bases. The CDR3 totals 15 residues. The J segment lost 4 bases and the V segment lost 5 bases, leaving 9 bases of the junction unmatched. Germline CDR1 and CDR2: SGHDN and FVKESK. The CDR3 nucleotides read TGTGCCAGCAGCAAACGACAGGGGAAGGGCACTGAAGCTTTCTTT. Encoded protein: CASSKRQGKGTEAFF.

This clone was detected a few times. V usage is TRBV7-3 and J usage is TRBJ1-1; a weak D match, TRBD1 (5 bases). V was cut by 9 bases and J by 1 base, with 6 bases left in between. The CDR3 contains 11 residues. The germline CDR1 and CDR2 sequences are SGHTA and FQGTGA. Here the CDR3 reads CARQENTEAFF. The CDR3, as DNA: TGTGCCAGACAGGAGAACACTGAAGCTTTCTTT.

V is TRBV6-6 and J is TRBJ2-5, with a possible D match to TRBD2 (5 bases). The germline V gene has CDR1 MNHNY and CDR2 SVGAGI (reference sequence). The CDR3 has 15 amino acids. V lost 5 bases and J 1 base, leaving 14 bases between the germline ends. The CDR3 spells CASSQTRALQETQYF. The CDR3 DNA reads TGTGCCAGCAGTCAGACGAGGGCCCTCCAAGAGACCCAGTACTTC.

The chain combines TRBV7-8 with TRBJ2-5; D unclear. The CDR3 is 13 amino acids. Germline CDR1 and CDR2: SGHVS and FQNEAQ. Trimming pared 0 bases from V and 5 bases from J, leaving 7 bases between. The CDR3 loop is CASSLALRETQYF. The CDR3 bases are TGTGCCAGCAGCTTAGCGCTCCGGGAGACCCAGTACTTC.

The chain joins TRBV7-2 to TRBJ2-1; a possible D gene is TRBD1 (5 bases). Deletions cut 1 base from V and 10 bases from J, with 8 bases between. The length of the CDR3 is 12 residues. Germline CDR1 and CDR2: SGHTA and FQGNSA. The CDR3 coding sequence is TGTGCCAGCAGCTTAGGCAGGGAAGAGCAGTTCTTC. Translating gives CASSLGREEQFF.

The J gene is TRBJ2-1, the V gene TRBV6-5; D unclear. CDR1 and CDR2 from the germline V gene are MNHEY and SVGAGI. Trimming left V 6 bases short and J 8 bases short, with 17 bases between. CDR3 length: 14 amino acids. In nucleotides, the CDR3 is TGTGCCAGCAGCCCGGGTTTTAGCCCGGATGAGCAGTTCTTC. It encodes CASSPGFSPDEQFF.

On this clone: In the same sample, other DNA sequences code for this CDR3. The chain recombines TRBV15 with TRBJ1-1; D may be TRBD1 (6 bases). In germline, CDR1 is LNHNV, CDR2 YYDKDF (reference sequence). V dropped 1 base and J dropped 0 bases, with 9 bases sitting between them. There are 15 residues in the CDR3. CDR3 protein: CATSRVAGVNTEAFF. The CDR3, as DNA: TGTGCCACCAGCAGAGTAGCAGGGGTGAACACTGAAGCTTTCTTT.

This chain connects TRBV2 to TRBJ1-2; 7 bases fit TRBD1. Germline assignment: CDR1 SNHLY and CDR2 FYNNEI. V gave up 6 bases and J gave up 8 bases; unmatched junction bases: 9. The CDR3 runs 13 residues. This CDR3 is CASSMTGLEGYTF. The CDR3 coding sequence is TGTGCCAGCAGCATGACAGGGCTGGAGGGCTACACCTTC. Supplemented by reference TRBV2 and TRBJ1-2, the full variable domain reads EPEVTQTPSHQVTQMGQEVILRCVPISNHLYFYWYRQILGQKVEFLVSFYNNEISEKSEIFDDQFSVERPDGSNFTLKIRSTKLEDSAMYFCASSMTGLEGYTFGSGTRLTVV.